This T cell receptor (beta chain) was observed in a study of graft-versus-host responses after intestinal transplantation. Across the study: Recipients got multivisceral, liver-intestinal, or isolated intestinal transplants. Anti-thymocyte globulin was used for induction in all recipients, who then took tacrolimus and steroids for 3 to 4 years. Findings of the study overall: Detection of GvH clones occurred in recipient marrow, and some had their first appearance in ileum or blood. HvG clone declines early post-transplant were associated with peak circulating GvH levels.

Assay used: immunoSEQ multiplex PCR; TCRdb lists only in-frame clones, some missing. The sample has some 120,000 clones, 90% seen once. The CDR3 is 13 amino acids. V was trimmed by 1 base and J by 5 bases, leaving 8 bases between them. Germline CDR1 reads SGHAT; CDR2 reads FQNNGV. In the case of this clone: Its antigen is as yet unknown.

The material was unstimulated CD4+ T cells sorted from spleen or lymph node cells, obtained before intestinal transplant. The source of this sequence is a human donor who received an intestinal transplant. The chain combines TRBV11-2 with TRBJ1-1, with D uncertain. The DNA of the CDR3 is TGTGCCAGCAGCTTAGCTACGCTAACTGAAGCTTTCTTT. Translating gives CASSLATLTEAFF. Full variable domain (outside the CDR3, taken from reference TRBV11-2 and TRBJ1-1): EAGVAQSPRYKIIEKRQSVAFWCNPISGHATLYWYQQILGQGPKLLIQFQNNGVVDDSQLPKDRFSAERLKGVDSTLKIQPAKLEDSAVYLCASSLATLTEAFFGQGTRLTVV.